Presented here are 11 T cell receptor beta chains from one specimen sequenced in a study of patients and donors after allogeneic stem cell transplantation (TCRdb year 2020). The protocol used for the library was RT-PCR. The instrument given in TCRdb is NextSeq 550. TCRdb reworked the public reads: Q25 trimming with fastp, MiXCR clone assembly, productive beta chains retained. All rows with the same CDR3 protein become a single entry with the most common DNA and genes. The sample yields 400,000 to 500,000 distinct CDR3 sequences; roughly 16% were counted once. Over 6% of the sample comes from the top ten. Sequencing was carried out using blood, either unsorted or a sorted T cell fraction (not recorded which). These receptors all stem from a human donor who was either an allogeneic HSCT recipient or a stem cell or donor lymphocyte infusion donor (not recorded which). It is not recorded whose cells these are; they may come from a transplant donor.

Only a few counts were recorded for this clonotype. This chain uses TRBV19 with TRBJ1-4; a possible D gene is TRBD1 (5 bases). The germline V gene has CDR1 LNHDA and CDR2 SQIVND (reference sequence). The CDR3 is 15 amino acids. Between the trimmed V and J ends, which lost 5 bases and 4 bases, there was a span of 14 bases. CDR3: CASSLLRGINEKLFF. Here the CDR3 DNA reads TGTGCCAGTAGTCTCCTCCGGGGGATTAATGAAAAACTGTTTTTT.

The table lists this clonotype with many counts. The chain joins TRBV20-1 to TRBJ2-7; D is ambiguous. Germline loops: CDR1 DFQATT, CDR2 SNEGSKA (reference sequence). V gave up 3 bases and J gave up 2 bases, with 8 bases separating them. The CDR3 length is 12 residues. CDR3 nucleotides: TGCAGTGCTAGGGACGGCCCCTACGAGCAGTACTTC. Residues: CSARDGPYEQYF.

This clonotype was seen a handful of times. This chain joins TRBV2 and TRBJ2-7; 8 bases agree with TRBD1. V was clipped by 10 bases and J by 1 base; unmatched bases: 6. The CDR3 consists of 13 residues. Germline V lookup: CDR1 SNHLY, CDR2 FYNNEI. The CDR3 is CAKDRVVSYEQYF. In DNA, the CDR3 is TGTGCCAAGGACAGGGTGGTGTCCTACGAGCAGTACTTC.

V usage is TRBV20-1 and J usage is TRBJ2-1; TRBD2 is a possible D gene (5 bases). CDR1 and CDR2 from the germline V gene are DFQATT and SNEGSKA (reference sequence). V shed 3 bases and J shed 5 bases, with 23 bases lying between them. The CDR3 has 17 amino acids. This CDR3 is CSARESEGPLINNEQFF. The CDR3 DNA sequence: TGCAGTGCTAGGGAGTCTGAGGGCCCTTTAATAAACAATGAGCAGTTCTTC.

This clonotype has a handful of counts. This chain links TRBV18 with TRBJ2-2, with 9 bases matching TRBD1. The germline V gene has CDR1 KGHSH and CDR2 LQKENI. This CDR3 has 15 amino acids. V dropped 1 base and J dropped 4; count of bases not matched to a gene: 1. The CDR3 DNA reads TGTGCCAGCTCACCACAGGGACAGGGCACCGGGGAGCTGTTTTTT. Translated: CASSPQGQGTGELFF.

The chain is built from TRBV2 and TRBJ2-2; the match to TRBD2 covers 10 bases. The CDR3 totals 15 residues. Losses at the gene ends were 4 bases for V and 6 bases for J; bases not matched to a gene: 5. The germline V gene has CDR1 SNHLY and CDR2 FYNNEI. CDR3 coding DNA: TGTGCCAGCAGTGTCTCAGGGACTAGCGCCGGGGAGCTGTTTTTT. Translated: CASSVSGTSAGELFF.

This chain joins TRBV12-3 or TRBV12-4 and TRBJ1-1; D unresolved. The CDR3 extends over 14 amino acids. Trimming shortened V by 6 bases and J by 1 base, and 12 bases separated the two germline ends. The DNA for the CDR3 is TGTGCCAGCAGCTCCTTCGGCAGGAACACTGAAGCTTTCTTT. Its protein product is CASSSFGRNTEAFF.

The V and J genes are TRBV25-1 and TRBJ2-4; TRBD1 matches at 9 bases. The CDR3 runs 17 residues. Germline V lookup: CDR1 MGHDK, CDR2 SYGVNS. The V and J ends lost 5 bases and 0 bases, in that order; junction bases with no gene match: 8. The CDR3 bases are TGTGCCAGCAGTAACCGAGGACAGGGGATAGCCAAAAACATTCAGTACTTC. This gives the protein CASSNRGQGIAKNIQYF.

This clonotype came up many times. The rearrangement joins TRBV3-1 to TRBJ1-4; tentative D call: TRBD1 (5 bases). The CDR3 is 13 residues long. Germline assignment: CDR1 LGHDT and CDR2 YNNKEL (reference sequence). The germline V and J ends were trimmed by 4 bases and 8 bases, with 11 bases remaining between them. The CDR3 sequence: CASSPWTNEKLFF. Here the CDR3 DNA reads TGTGCCAGCAGCCCTTGGACAAACGAAAAACTGTTTTTT.

This clonotype was seen more than once but under ten times. J is TRBJ2-1 and V is TRBV4-1, with 11 nucleotides matching TRBD1. There are 16 residues in the CDR3. V lost 4 bases, J lost 6 bases, and 8 bases stayed unmatched. Germline CDR1 and CDR2: MGHRA and YSYEKL. This chain's CDR3 is CASSLFTGQGVNEQFF. In DNA form, the CDR3 reads TGCGCCAGCAGCCTTTTTACGGGACAGGGGGTCAATGAGCAGTTCTTC.

This clonotype came up a few times. V gene TRBV7-3 combines with J gene TRBJ2-2; 8 bases are a match to TRBD1. Germline CDR1 SGHTA, CDR2 FQGTGA. This CDR3 spans 14 amino acids. V shed 3 bases and J 5 bases; nucleotides not matched to a gene: 2. The CDR3 DNA sequence: TGTGCCAGCAGCTTTTGGACAGGGACCGGGGAGCTGTTTTTT. As protein: CASSFWTGTGELFF.